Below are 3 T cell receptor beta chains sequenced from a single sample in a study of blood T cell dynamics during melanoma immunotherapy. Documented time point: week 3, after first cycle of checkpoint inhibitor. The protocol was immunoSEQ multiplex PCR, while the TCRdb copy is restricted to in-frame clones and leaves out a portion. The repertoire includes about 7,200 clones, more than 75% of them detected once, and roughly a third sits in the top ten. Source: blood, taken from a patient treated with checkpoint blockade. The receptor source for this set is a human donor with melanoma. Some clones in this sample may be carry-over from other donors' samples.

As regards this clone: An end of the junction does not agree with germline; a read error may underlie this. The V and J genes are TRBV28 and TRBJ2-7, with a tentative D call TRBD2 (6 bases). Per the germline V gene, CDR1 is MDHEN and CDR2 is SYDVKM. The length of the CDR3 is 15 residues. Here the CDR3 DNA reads TGCGCCAGCAGCCAGGCGGGGCAGGGAAATGAAGAGCAGTACTTC. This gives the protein CASSQAGQGNEEQYF.

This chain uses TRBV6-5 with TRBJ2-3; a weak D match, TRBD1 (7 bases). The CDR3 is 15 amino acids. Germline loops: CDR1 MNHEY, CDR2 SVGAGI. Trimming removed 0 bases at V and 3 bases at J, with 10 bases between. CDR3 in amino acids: CASSYSAGGTDTQYF. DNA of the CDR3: TGTGCCAGCAGTTACTCGGCAGGGGGGACAGATACGCAGTATTTT.

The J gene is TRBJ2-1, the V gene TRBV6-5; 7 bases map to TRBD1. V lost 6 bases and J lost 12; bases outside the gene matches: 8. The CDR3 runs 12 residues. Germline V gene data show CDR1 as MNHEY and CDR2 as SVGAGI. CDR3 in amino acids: CASRADRARQFF. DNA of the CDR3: TGTGCCAGCAGGGCCGACAGGGCGAGGCAGTTCTTC.